This section outlines one T cell receptor (beta chain) sequence together with its context. The data are from a study of OX40 agonist ivuxolimab in advanced cancers. About the study: Patients received ivuxolimab, an intravenous treatment, every 2 weeks at 0.01 to 10 mg/kg.

The protocol was immunoSEQ multiplex PCR, while the TCRdb copy is restricted to in-frame clones and leaves out a portion. The data show approximately 65,000 clones, roughly nine tenths seen once. Germline CDR1 is ENHRY and CDR2 is SYGVKD. Trimming at V came to 6 bases and at J to 2 bases, leaving 3 bases not matched to a gene. The CDR3 contains 13 residues. This receptor was identified in an adult with an advanced solid tumor such as melanoma, head and neck, liver or kidney cancer. V gene TRBV10-3 combines with J gene TRBJ2-5; 7 bases align to TRBD2. Sequencing was performed on CD4+ or CD8+ T cells sorted from blood, taken in a trial of the OX40 agonist ivuxolimab. CDR3 region: CAIRGGVQETQYF. DNA of the CDR3: TGTGCCATCAGGGGGGGGGTTCAAGAGACCCAGTACTTC.